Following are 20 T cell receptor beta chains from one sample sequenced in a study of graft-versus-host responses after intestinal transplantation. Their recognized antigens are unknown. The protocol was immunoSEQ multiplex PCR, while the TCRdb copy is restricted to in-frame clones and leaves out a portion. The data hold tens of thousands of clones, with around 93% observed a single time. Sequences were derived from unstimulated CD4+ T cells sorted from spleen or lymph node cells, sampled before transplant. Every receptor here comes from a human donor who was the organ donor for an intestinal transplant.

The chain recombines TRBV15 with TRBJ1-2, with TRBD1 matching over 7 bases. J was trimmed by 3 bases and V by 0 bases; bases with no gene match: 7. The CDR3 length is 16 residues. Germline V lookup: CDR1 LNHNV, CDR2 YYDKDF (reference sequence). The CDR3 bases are TGTGCCACCAGCAGAGAAAGGGACAGTCGGCACTATGGCTACACCTTC. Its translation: CATSRERDSRHYGYTF.

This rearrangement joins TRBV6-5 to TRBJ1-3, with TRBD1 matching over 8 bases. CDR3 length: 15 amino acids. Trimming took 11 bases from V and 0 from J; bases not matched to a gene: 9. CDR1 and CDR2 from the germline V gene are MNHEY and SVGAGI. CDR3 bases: TGTGCCGCGGGACGGACAGGGAGCTCTGGAAACACCATATATTTT. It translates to CAAGRTGSSGNTIYF.

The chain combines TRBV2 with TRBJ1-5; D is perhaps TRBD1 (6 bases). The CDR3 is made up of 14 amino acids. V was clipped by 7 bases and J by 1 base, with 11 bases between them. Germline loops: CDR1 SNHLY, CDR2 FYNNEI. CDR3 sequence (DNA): TGTGCCAGCAAGGGGGGCAGGAGCAATCAGCCCCAGCATTTT. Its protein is CASKGGRSNQPQHF.

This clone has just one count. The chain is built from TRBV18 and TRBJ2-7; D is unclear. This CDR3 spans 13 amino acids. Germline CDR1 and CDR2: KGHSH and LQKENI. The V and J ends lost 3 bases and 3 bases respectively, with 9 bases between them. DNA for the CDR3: TGTGCCAGCTCACCGGGGTCGTACTACGAGCAGTACTTC. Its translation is CASSPGSYYEQYF.

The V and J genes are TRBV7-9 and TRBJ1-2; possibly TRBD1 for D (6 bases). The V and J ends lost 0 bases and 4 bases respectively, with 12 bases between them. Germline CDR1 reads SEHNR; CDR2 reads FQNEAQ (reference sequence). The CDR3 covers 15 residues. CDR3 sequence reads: CASSLAGARGYGYTF. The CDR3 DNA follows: TGTGCCAGCAGCTTAGCGGGGGCGCGGGGCTATGGCTACACCTTC.

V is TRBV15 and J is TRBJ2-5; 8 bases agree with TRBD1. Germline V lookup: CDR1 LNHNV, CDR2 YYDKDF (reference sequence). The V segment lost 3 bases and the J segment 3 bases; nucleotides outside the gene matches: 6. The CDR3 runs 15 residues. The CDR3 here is CATSRGGQGKETQYF. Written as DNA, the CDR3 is TGTGCCACCAGCAGGGGTGGACAGGGTAAAGAGACCCAGTACTTC.

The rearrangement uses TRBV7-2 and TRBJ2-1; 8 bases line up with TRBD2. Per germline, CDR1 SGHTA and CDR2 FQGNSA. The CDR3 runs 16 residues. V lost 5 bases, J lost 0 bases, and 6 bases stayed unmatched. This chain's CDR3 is CASSLSGTSSYNEQFF. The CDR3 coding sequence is TGTGCCAGCAGCCTAAGTGGGACTAGCTCCTACAATGAGCAGTTCTTC.

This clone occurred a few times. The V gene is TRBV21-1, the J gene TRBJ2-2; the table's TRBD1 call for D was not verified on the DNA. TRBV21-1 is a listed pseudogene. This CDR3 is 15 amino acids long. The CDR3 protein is CASSRTGTGDGELFF. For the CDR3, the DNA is TGTGCCAGCAGCAGAACCGGGACAGGGGACGGGGAGCTGTTTTTT.

CDR3 bases: TGTGCCAGCAGTTACTCGACGCAGGGGAGGTCACCCCTCCACTTT. This codes for CASSYSTQGRSPLHF. The V and J genes are TRBV6-5 and TRBJ1-6, with D tentatively TRBD1 (6 bases). The V gene's germline CDR1 is MNHEY and CDR2 SVGAGI. V was pared by 0 bases and J by 10 bases, with 13 bases between. CDR3 length: 15 residues.

CDR3 residues: CASSHAGSGANVLTF. CDR3 in DNA: TGTGCCAGTTCCCATGCGGGCTCTGGGGCCAACGTCCTGACTTTC. V usage is TRBV25-1 and J usage is TRBJ2-6, with a weak D call TRBD2 (5 bases). Trimming removed 9 bases at V and 0 bases at J, with 12 bases between. From germline, CDR1 is MGHDK and CDR2 SYGVNS. CDR3 length: 15 amino acids.

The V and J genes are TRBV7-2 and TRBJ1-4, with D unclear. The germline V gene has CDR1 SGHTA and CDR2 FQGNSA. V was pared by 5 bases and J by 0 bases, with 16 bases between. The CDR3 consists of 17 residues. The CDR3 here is CASSPALAYPTNEKLFF. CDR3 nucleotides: TGTGCCAGCAGCCCGGCGCTGGCTTACCCAACTAATGAAAAACTGTTTTTT.

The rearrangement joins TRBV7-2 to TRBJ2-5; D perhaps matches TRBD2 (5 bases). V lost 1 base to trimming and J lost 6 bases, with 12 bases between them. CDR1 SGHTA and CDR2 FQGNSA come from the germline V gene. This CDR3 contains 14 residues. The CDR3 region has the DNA TGTGCCAGCAGCTTAGTTTCCGGGGTTAAGACCCAGTACTTC. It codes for CASSLVSGVKTQYF.

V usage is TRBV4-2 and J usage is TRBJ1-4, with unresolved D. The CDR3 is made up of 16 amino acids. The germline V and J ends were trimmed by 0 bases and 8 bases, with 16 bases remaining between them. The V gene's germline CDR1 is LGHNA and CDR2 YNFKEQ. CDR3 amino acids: CASSQEGGQFKEKLFF. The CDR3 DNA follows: TGTGCCAGCAGCCAAGAGGGAGGGCAGTTCAAAGAAAAACTGTTTTTT.

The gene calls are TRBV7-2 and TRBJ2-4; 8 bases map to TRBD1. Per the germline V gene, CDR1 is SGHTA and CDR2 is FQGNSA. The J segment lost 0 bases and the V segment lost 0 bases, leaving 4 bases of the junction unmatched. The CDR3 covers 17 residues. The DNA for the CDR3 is TGTGCCAGCAGCTTAGCCGGGACAGGTCTAGCCAAAAACATTCAGTACTTC. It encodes CASSLAGTGLAKNIQYF.

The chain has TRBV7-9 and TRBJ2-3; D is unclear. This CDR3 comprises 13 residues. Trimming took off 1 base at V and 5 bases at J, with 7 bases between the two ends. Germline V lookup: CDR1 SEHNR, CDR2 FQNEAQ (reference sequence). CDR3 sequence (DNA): TGTGCCAGCAGCTTAGAGCTGGTAGATACGCAGTATTTT. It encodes CASSLELVDTQYF.

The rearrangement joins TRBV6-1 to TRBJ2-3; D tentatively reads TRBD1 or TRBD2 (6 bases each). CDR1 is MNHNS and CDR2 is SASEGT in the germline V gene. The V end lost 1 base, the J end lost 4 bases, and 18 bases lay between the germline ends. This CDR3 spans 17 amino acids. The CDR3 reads CASSEVVRGPMSDTQYF. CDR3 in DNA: TGTGCCAGCAGTGAAGTCGTCCGGGGGCCGATGTCAGATACGCAGTATTTT.

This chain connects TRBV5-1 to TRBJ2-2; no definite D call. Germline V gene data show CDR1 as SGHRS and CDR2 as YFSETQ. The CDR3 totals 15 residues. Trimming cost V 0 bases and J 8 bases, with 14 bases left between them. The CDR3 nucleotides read TGCGCCAGCAGCTTGGCTTCTGGATTCCCGGGGGAGCTGTTTTTT. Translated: CASSLASGFPGELFF.

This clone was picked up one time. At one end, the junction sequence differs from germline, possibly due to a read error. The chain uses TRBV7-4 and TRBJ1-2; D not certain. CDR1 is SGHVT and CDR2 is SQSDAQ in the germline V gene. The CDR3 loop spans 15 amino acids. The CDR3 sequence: CASSFTTEANYDYTF. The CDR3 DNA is TGTGCCAGCAGCTTCACGACGGAAGCTAACTATGACTACACCTTC. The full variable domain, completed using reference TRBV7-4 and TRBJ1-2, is GAGVSQSPRYKVAKRGRDVALRCDSISGHVTLYWYRQTLGQGSEVLTYSQSDAQRDKSGRPSGRFSAERPERSVSTLKIQRTEQGDSAVYLCASSFTTEANYDYTFGSGTRLTVV.

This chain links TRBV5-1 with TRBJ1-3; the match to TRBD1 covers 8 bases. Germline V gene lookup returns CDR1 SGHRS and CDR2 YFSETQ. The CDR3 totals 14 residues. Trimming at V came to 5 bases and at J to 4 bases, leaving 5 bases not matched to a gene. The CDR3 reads CASRSDRAGNTIYF. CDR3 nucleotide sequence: TGCGCCAGCAGATCGGACAGGGCGGGAAACACCATATATTTT.

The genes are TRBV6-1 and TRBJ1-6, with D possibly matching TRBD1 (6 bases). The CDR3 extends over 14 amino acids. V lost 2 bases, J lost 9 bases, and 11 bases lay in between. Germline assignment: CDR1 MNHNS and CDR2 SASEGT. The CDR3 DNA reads TGTGCCAGCAGTGAACAAGGGGGTAGTTCACCCCTCCACTTT. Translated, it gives CASSEQGGSSPLHF.